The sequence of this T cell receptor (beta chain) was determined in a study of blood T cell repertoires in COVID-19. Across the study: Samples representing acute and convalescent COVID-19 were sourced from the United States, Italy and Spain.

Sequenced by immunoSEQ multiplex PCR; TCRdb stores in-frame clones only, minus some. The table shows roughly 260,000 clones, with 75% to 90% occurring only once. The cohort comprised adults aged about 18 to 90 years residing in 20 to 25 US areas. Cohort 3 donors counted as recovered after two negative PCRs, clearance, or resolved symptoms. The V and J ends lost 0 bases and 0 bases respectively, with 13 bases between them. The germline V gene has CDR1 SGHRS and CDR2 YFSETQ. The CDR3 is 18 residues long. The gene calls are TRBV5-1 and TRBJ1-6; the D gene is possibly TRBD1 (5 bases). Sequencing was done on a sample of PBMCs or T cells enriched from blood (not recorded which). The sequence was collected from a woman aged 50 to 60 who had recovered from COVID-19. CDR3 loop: CASSLEPSGLSYNSPLHF. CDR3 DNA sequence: TGCGCCAGCAGCTTGGAACCCTCAGGGCTCTCCTATAATTCACCCCTCCACTTT.